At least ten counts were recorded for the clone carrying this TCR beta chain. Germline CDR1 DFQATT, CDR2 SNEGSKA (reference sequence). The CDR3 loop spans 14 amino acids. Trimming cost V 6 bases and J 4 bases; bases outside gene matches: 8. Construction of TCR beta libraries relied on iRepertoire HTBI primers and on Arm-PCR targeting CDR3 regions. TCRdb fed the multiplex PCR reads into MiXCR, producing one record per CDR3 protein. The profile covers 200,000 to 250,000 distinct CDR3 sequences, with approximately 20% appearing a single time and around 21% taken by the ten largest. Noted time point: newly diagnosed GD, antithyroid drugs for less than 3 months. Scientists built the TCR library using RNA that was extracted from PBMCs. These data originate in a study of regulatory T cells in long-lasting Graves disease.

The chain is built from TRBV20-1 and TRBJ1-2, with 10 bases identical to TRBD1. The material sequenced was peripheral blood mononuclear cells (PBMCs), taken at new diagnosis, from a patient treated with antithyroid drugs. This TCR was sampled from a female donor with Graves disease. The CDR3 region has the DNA TGCAGTGCGGGAAGACAGGGGGCACGCTATGGCTACACCTTC. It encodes CSAGRQGARYGYTF.